This TCR beta chain was retrieved from a study of graft-versus-host responses after intestinal transplantation. The table came from immunoSEQ multiplex PCR; TCRdb's copy has only in-frame clones and leaves some out. The sample gives more than 75,000 clones, roughly 90% of which show up once; approximately 0.32% is in the top ten. Losses at the gene ends were 4 bases for V and 4 bases for J; bases not matched to a gene: 9. CDR3 length: 16 residues. Germline V gives CDR1 LNHDA, CDR2 SQIVND (reference sequence). With regard to this clone: What it binds is unknown.

The specimen was unstimulated CD4+ T cells sorted from spleen or lymph node cells, collected before transplant. The receptor was isolated from a human donor who was the organ donor for an intestinal transplant. The genes are TRBV19 and TRBJ1-1, with 10 nucleotides matching TRBD1. The CDR3 loop reads CASSTHPGQGFTEAFF. The CDR3 region has the DNA TGTGCCAGTAGTACCCACCCGGGACAGGGGTTCACTGAAGCTTTCTTT.